A selection of T cell receptor beta chains follows, all from one sample in a study of cytomegalovirus exposure and HLA in healthy donors. TCRdb's table, derived via immunoSEQ multiplex PCR, lists solely in-frame clones and lacks some. This table has some 150,000 clones, approximately 86% appearing once. Sequenced input: PBMCs. These TCRs come from a male donor in good health and CMV-seronegative. Each CDR3 is given with its conserved first and last residue. A D gene is named only where the DNA matches it firmly. Only some rows state a clone size, as once, few, many or a class for expanded clones.

d_gene | j_gene | v_gene | abundance | CDR3aa | CDR3nt
TRBD2 | TRBJ2-1 | TRBV27 | . | CASILRTSGSNEQFF | TGTGCCAGCATCCTAAGGACTAGCGGGAGTAATGAGCAGTTCTTC
TRBD2 | TRBJ2-7 | TRBV6-5 | . | CASTTSGSYEQYF | TGTGCCAGCACTACTAGCGGGAGTTACGAGCAGTACTTC
. | TRBJ2-1 | TRBV28 | . | CASSSGVEQFF | TGTGCCAGCAGTTCGGGAGTCGAGCAGTTCTTC
. | TRBJ2-3 | TRBV2 | . | CASRASGTDTQYF | TGTGCCAGCAGGGCTAGCGGCACAGATACGCAGTATTTT
. | TRBJ2-2 | TRBV14 | . | CASNRGTGELFF | TGTGCCAGCAACCGGGGCACCGGGGAGCTGTTTTTT
TRBD1 | TRBJ2-7 | TRBV7-8 | . | CASSRTGDPLNEQYF | TGTGCCAGCAGCCGGACAGGGGACCCCTTGAACGAGCAGTACTTC
TRBD2 | TRBJ2-7 | TRBV9 | . | CASSAKAGGPDEQYF | TGTGCCAGCAGCGCGAAAGCGGGAGGGCCCGACGAGCAGTACTTC
. | TRBJ1-1 | TRBV18 | . | CASSPREATNTEAFF | TGTGCCAGCTCACCACGCGAGGCTACAAACACTGAAGCTTTCTTT
. | TRBJ2-3 | TRBV4-1 | . | CASSQGTISTDTQYF | TGCGCCAGCAGCCAGGGGACAATCAGCACAGATACGCAGTATTTT
TRBD1 | TRBJ2-7 | TRBV6-5 | . | CASDPGQGASEQYF | TGTGCCAGCGATCCTGGACAGGGGGCCTCCGAGCAGTACTTC
TRBD2 | TRBJ2-7 | TRBV2 | few | CASSEARRLAGVHEQYF | TGTGCCAGCAGTGAAGCTCGGAGGCTAGCGGGAGTCCACGAGCAGTACTTC
TRBD1 | TRBJ2-7 | TRBV5-6 | . | CASSPGTGAVREQYF | TGTGCCAGCAGCCCCGGGACAGGGGCAGTCCGCGAGCAGTACTTC
TRBD2 | TRBJ2-7 | TRBV15 | once | CATSGTSGRSEQYF | TGTGCCACCAGCGGGACTAGCGGGAGGTCCGAGCAGTACTTC
. | TRBJ1-5 | TRBV6-1 | . | CASRPRADSNQPQHF | TGTGCCAGCAGGCCGAGGGCAGATAGCAATCAGCCCCAGCATTTT
TRBD2 | TRBJ2-7 | TRBV4-2 | few | CASSQESSGLYEQYF | TGTGCCAGCAGCCAAGAGTCTAGCGGGCTTTACGAGCAGTACTTC
. | TRBJ2-2 | TRBV7-9 | once | CSSSLALASWSGELFF | TGTTCCAGCAGCTTAGCGTTGGCTAGCTGGTCCGGGGAGCTGTTTTTT
TRBD1 | TRBJ2-5 | TRBV9 | once | CASSAYRDRDETQYF | TGTGCCAGCAGCGCCTACCGGGACAGGGATGAGACCCAGTACTTC
. | TRBJ1-4 | TRBV28 | . | CASSARDPGEKLFF | TGTGCCAGCAGTGCACGAGATCCTGGTGAAAAACTGTTTTTT
. | TRBJ2-7 | TRBV7-8 | once | CASSPSQGSAYEQYF | TGTGCCAGCAGCCCCTCGCAGGGATCGGCCTACGAGCAGTACTTC
. | TRBJ1-2 | TRBV7-2 | . | CASSLGGYSAAGYTF | TGTGCCAGCAGCTTAGGCGGCTATTCGGCGGCCGGCTACACCTTC
. | TRBJ2-1 | TRBV6-5 | . | CASSYGLYNEQFF | TGTGCCAGCAGTTACGGACTCTACAATGAGCAGTTCTTC
. | TRBJ2-7 | TRBV6-1 | once | CASSAYSSNSYEQYF | TGTGCCAGCAGTGCCTATAGCAGTAATTCCTACGAGCAGTACTTC
TRBD2 | TRBJ2-4 | TRBV7-2 | . | CASSVLLAGKNIQYF | TGTGCCAGCAGCGTACTACTAGCGGGAAAAAACATTCAGTACTTC
TRBD1 | TRBJ2-3 | TRBV10-3 | . | CAIRSQGILTDTQYF | TGTGCCATCAGATCACAGGGGATCTTGACAGATACGCAGTATTTT
TRBD1 | TRBJ2-7 | TRBV5-1 | once | CASSLRGQGGNEQYF | TGCGCCAGCAGCCTAAGAGGACAGGGTGGCAACGAGCAGTACTTC
. | TRBJ2-3 | TRBV30 | . | CAWSVRQLTDTQYF | TGTGCCTGGAGTGTAAGACAGCTTACAGATACGCAGTATTTT
. | TRBJ2-7 | TRBV7-9 | few | CSSAKLPYEQYF | TGTTCCAGCGCCAAACTGCCCTACGAGCAGTACTTC
. | TRBJ2-2 | TRBV18 | . | CASSPVLSVSATGELFF | TGTGCCAGCTCACCGGTCCTTTCGGTGTCCGCCACCGGGGAGCTGTTTTTT
. | TRBJ1-2 | TRBV18 | . | CASSPTGSAGYTF | TGTGCCAGCTCACCGACAGGATCGGCGGGCTACACCTTC
. | TRBJ2-7 | TRBV5-5 | . | CASSLEPRLSYEQYF | TGTGCCAGCAGCTTGGAACCGCGGCTATCCTACGAGCAGTACTTC
TRBD1 | TRBJ1-1 | TRBV5-1 | . | CASGLGQTYTEAFF | TGCGCCAGCGGACTGGGACAGACCTACACTGAAGCTTTCTTT
TRBD1 | TRBJ2-2 | TRBV14 | . | CASSQERGLWTGELFF | TGCGCCAGCAGCCAAGAGAGGGGGCTGTGGACCGGGGAGCTGTTTTTT
. | TRBJ2-7 | TRBV7-7 | . | CALQTGPRSYEQYF | TGTGCCCTACAAACAGGGCCCCGATCCTACGAGCAGTACTTC
. | TRBJ1-1 | TRBV6-5 | once | CASQPRSSNTEAFF | TGTGCCAGCCAGCCCAGGTCCTCGAACACTGAAGCTTTCTTT
TRBD1 | TRBJ1-2 | TRBV9 | . | CASSVSANRGINTF | TGTGCCAGCAGCGTATCCGCCAACAGGGGCATAAACACCTTC
. | TRBJ2-1 | TRBV6-6 | . | CASSYSKVVPGDEQFF | TGTGCCAGCAGTTACTCGAAAGTCGTGCCCGGTGATGAGCAGTTCTTC
. | TRBJ1-2 | TRBV6-6 | . | CASSSGERGYTF | TGTGCCAGCAGTTCAGGGGAACGTGGCTACACCTTC
. | TRBJ2-7 | TRBV27 | . | CASRINKRAGNEQYF | TGTGCCAGCAGAATAAACAAACGCGCAGGGAACGAGCAGTACTTC
. | TRBJ2-3 | TRBV5-8 | . | CASSVPGDTDTQYF | TGTGCCAGCAGCGTCCCAGGGGACACAGATACGCAGTATTTT
TRBD2 | TRBJ2-7 | TRBV6-5 | . | CASSNSGGFYEQYF | TGTGCCAGCAGTAACAGCGGGGGGTTCTACGAGCAGTACTTC
. | TRBJ2-3 | TRBV20-1 | few | CSAHRTDTQYF | TGCAGTGCTCACAGAACAGATACGCAGTATTTT
TRBD2 | TRBJ2-1 | TRBV19 | . | CASSIAGGPFNEQFF | TGTGCCAGTAGTATAGCGGGAGGGCCTTTCAATGAGCAGTTCTTC
. | TRBJ2-7 | TRBV19 | . | CASSIVSGPSYEQHF | TGTGCCAGTAGTATAGTCTCAGGGCCCTCCTACGAGCAGCACTTC
. | TRBJ1-2 | TRBV9 | . | CASSVGGDLLVGYTF | TGTGCCAGCAGCGTAGGCGGAGATCTACTTGTTGGCTACACCTTC
. | TRBJ2-7 | TRBV11-1 | . | CASSLTRYYEQYF | TGTGCCAGCAGCTTAACAAGATACTACGAGCAGTACTTC
. | TRBJ1-1 | TRBV6-5 | . | CASSYRNPGTEAFF | TGTGCCAGCAGTTACCGGAACCCCGGGACTGAAGCTTTCTTT
TRBD1 | TRBJ1-2 | TRBV2 | few | CASRRGQGDGYTF | TGTGCCAGCAGGAGGGGACAGGGGGATGGCTACACCTTC
TRBD2 | TRBJ2-3 | TRBV28 | . | CASSLESGRYTDTQYF | TGTGCCAGCAGTTTGGAGAGCGGGAGGTACACAGATACGCAGTATTTT
TRBD1 | TRBJ2-3 | TRBV27 | . | CASSLRPGGATDTQYF | TGTGCCAGCAGTTTAAGACCAGGGGGCGCCACAGATACGCAGTATTTT
TRBD1 | TRBJ1-2 | TRBV6-1 | . | CASSEAQFSRQGSNYGYTF | TGTGCCAGCAGTGAAGCGCAGTTTTCTCGACAGGGGAGTAACTATGGCTACACCTTC
TRBD1 | TRBJ1-2 | TRBV6-6 | . | CASSYQNRRGLYGYTF | TGTGCCAGCAGTTATCAAAACCGGAGGGGGCTCTATGGCTACACCTTC
TRBD2 | TRBJ2-1 | TRBV7-3 | . | CASSLTPSGSYNEQFF | TGTGCCAGCAGCTTAACTCCTAGCGGGAGCTACAATGAGCAGTTCTTC